One sample yielded the 16 T cell receptor beta chains listed below, sequenced in a study of cytomegalovirus exposure and HLA in healthy donors. The PCR contained 60 Vbeta and 13 Jbeta primers. Profiling relied on immunoSEQ multiplex PCR, and the TCRdb table lists in-frame clones only, not all of them. The sample includes 110,000 to 150,000 clones, about four fifths of them seen just once. Sequencing was carried out using PBMCs. The receptors were sampled from a man between 18 and 29 years old in good health and CMV-seropositive.

Here the CDR3 reads CASSYSGSGDYEQYF. CDR3 DNA sequence: TGTGCCAGTAGTTATAGCGGGAGTGGCGACTACGAGCAGTACTTC. The chain employs TRBV19 and TRBJ2-7; 9 positions match TRBD2. In germline, CDR1 is LNHDA, CDR2 SQIVND (reference sequence). The CDR3 is made up of 15 amino acids. J gave up 3 bases and V 5 bases, and 8 bases lay outside the gene matches.

This chain uses TRBV6-5 with TRBJ2-5; 11 nucleotides match TRBD2. The J call is in doubt because the DNA end fits TRBJ2-7 better. CDR1 is MNHEY, CDR2 SVGAGI, per germline. This CDR3 has 12 amino acids. The CDR3 spells CASGLAGGEQYF. CDR3 coding DNA: TGTGCCAGCGGGCTAGCGGGAGGCGAGCAGTACTTC.

The V and J genes are TRBV5-5 and TRBJ2-1; 9 bases agree with TRBD2. The CDR3 spans 17 residues. Germline lookup yields CDR1 SGHKS and CDR2 YYEKEE (reference sequence). With 0 bases clipped from V and 8 bases from J, the junction kept 12 bases outside the gene matches. CDR3 DNA sequence: TGTGCCAGCAGCTTGGGATGGTTAGCGGGAGAACGTCATGAGCAGTTCTTC. It translates to CASSLGWLAGERHEQFF.

This rearrangement joins TRBV19 to TRBJ2-2; a possible D gene is TRBD2 (5 bases). Trimming took off 8 bases at V and 6 bases at J, with 13 bases between the two ends. The CDR3 covers 13 residues. Germline V gene data show CDR1 as LNHDA and CDR2 as SQIVND (reference sequence). CDR3 sequence reads: CASQRPAAGELFF. The CDR3 DNA follows: TGTGCCAGTCAAAGGCCAGCGGCCGGGGAGCTGTTTTTT.

The chain is built from TRBV6-5 and TRBJ2-3; no reliable D call. Germline CDR1 is MNHEY and CDR2 is SVGAGI. Trimming took off 8 bases at V and 2 bases at J, with 17 bases between the two ends. The length of the CDR3 is 15 residues. The CDR3 nucleotides read TGTGCCAGCGTTCCTGGCCAAACCCACACAGATACGCAGTATTTT. As protein: CASVPGQTHTDTQYF.

The chain carries TRBV10-1 and TRBJ2-5, with 7 positions matching TRBD1. V shed 6 bases, J shed 8 bases, and the junction held 9 bases outside the gene matches. The CDR3 loop spans 13 amino acids. The germline V gene has CDR1 WNHNN and CDR2 SYGVQD (reference sequence). The DNA for the CDR3 is TGCGCCAGCAGCGGTGGGACAGCTCGTACCCAGTACTTC. This sequence encodes CASSGGTARTQYF.

The gene calls are TRBV5-1 and TRBJ1-5; possible D gene TRBD1, 5 bases. The CDR3 totals 17 residues. The V end was cut by 0 bases, the J end by 5 bases, with 18 bases between. Germline CDR1 is SGHRS and CDR2 is YFSETQ. The CDR3, as DNA: TGCGCCAGCAGCTTGGCCCCAGCACAGGAAGGTCATCAGCCCCAGCATTTT. This codes for CASSLAPAQEGHQPQHF. Using reference TRBV5-1 and TRBJ1-5 for the parts outside the CDR3, the full variable domain is KAGVTQTPRYLIKTRGQQVTLSCSPISGHRSVSWYQQTPGQGLQFLFEYFSETQRNKGNFPGRFSGRQFSNSRSEMNVSTLELGDSALYLCASSLAPAQEGHQPQHFGDGTRLSIL.

V usage is TRBV7-2 and J usage is TRBJ2-7; 9 positions match TRBD2. CDR1 and CDR2 (germline): SGHTA, FQGNSA. The V and J ends lost 5 bases and 2 bases, in that order; junction bases with no gene match: 7. This CDR3 has 15 amino acids. DNA of the CDR3: TGTGCCAGCAGCCCATATGCGGGAGGGACCTACGAGCAGTACTTC. Protein sequence: CASSPYAGGTYEQYF.

This chain links TRBV7-6 with TRBJ2-5; the D gene is possibly TRBD2 (6 bases). In germline, CDR1 is SGHVS, CDR2 FNYEAQ. V was pared by 5 bases and J by 3 bases, with 22 bases between. The CDR3 is 17 residues long. CDR3 sequence (DNA): TGTGCCAGCAGCACATCCCTTCAGCGGGCTACCAAAGAGACCCAGTACTTC. Translating it yields CASSTSLQRATKETQYF.

V is TRBV6-6 and J is TRBJ2-3, with 11 positions matching TRBD2. Looked up from germline, CDR1 is MNHNY and CDR2 is SVGAGI (reference sequence). J gave up 6 bases and V 6 bases, and 5 bases lay outside the gene matches. The CDR3 consists of 14 residues. Here the CDR3 reads CASSASGRKDTQYF. The CDR3 region has the DNA TGTGCCAGCAGCGCTAGCGGGAGGAAGGATACGCAGTATTTT.

This chain connects TRBV7-2 to TRBJ1-1, with D tentatively TRBD1 (6 bases). Germline loops: CDR1 SGHTA, CDR2 FQGNSA. Trimming pared 5 bases from V and 1 base from J, leaving 14 bases between. The CDR3 contains 15 residues. The CDR3, as DNA: TGTGCCAGCAGCCGGGGGAGGGGGGCGAACACTGAAGCTTTCTTT. This sequence encodes CASSRGRGANTEAFF.

The CDR3 is CASEGRGRVNGPQHF. For the CDR3, the DNA is TGTGCCAGTGAGGGTAGGGGGCGCGTTAATGGGCCCCAGCATTTT. This rearrangement joins TRBV19 to TRBJ1-5; 7 bases match TRBD1. V dropped 8 bases and J dropped 9; count of bases not matched to a gene: 16. CDR3 size: 15 residues. The germline V gene has CDR1 LNHDA and CDR2 SQIVND (reference sequence).

CDR3 DNA: TGTGCCAGCAGGCGCCGTCGACTAGCGGGGGACCACAATGAGCAGTTCTTC. Its protein is CASRRRRLAGDHNEQFF. The V gene is TRBV2, the J gene TRBJ2-1; 12 nucleotides align to TRBD2. CDR3 length: 17 residues. Germline-derived CDR1 and CDR2 are SNHLY and FYNNEI. Trimming at V came to 6 bases and at J to 5 bases, leaving 11 bases not matched to a gene.

J is TRBJ2-7 and V is TRBV20-1; D remains unclear. Germline-derived CDR1 and CDR2 are DFQATT and SNEGSKA (reference sequence). V was cut by 3 bases and J by 6 bases, with 9 bases left in between. This CDR3 comprises 11 residues. The CDR3 DNA is TGCAGTGCTAGTTCCGGGTGCGAGCAGTACTTC. The encoded protein is CSASSGCEQYF.

The J gene is TRBJ2-3, the V gene TRBV10-1; 12 bases fit TRBD2. The CDR3 is made up of 18 amino acids. Germline V CDR1 and CDR2: WNHNN, SYGVQD (reference sequence). V gave up 5 bases and J gave up 3 bases; unmatched junction bases: 12. The CDR3 reads CASSLFRLAGEATDTQYF. The CDR3 nucleotides are TGCGCCAGCAGTTTGTTCCGACTAGCGGGAGAGGCGACAGATACGCAGTATTTT.

The chain couples TRBV5-5 to TRBJ2-5; 9 positions match TRBD2. CDR3 length: 17 amino acids. The germline V gene has CDR1 SGHKS and CDR2 YYEKEE (reference sequence). V shed 3 bases, J shed 4 bases, and the junction held 13 bases outside the gene matches. CDR3: CASSSWGISGRGETQYF. The CDR3 region has the DNA TGTGCCAGCAGCTCTTGGGGTATTAGCGGGAGAGGAGAGACCCAGTACTTC.